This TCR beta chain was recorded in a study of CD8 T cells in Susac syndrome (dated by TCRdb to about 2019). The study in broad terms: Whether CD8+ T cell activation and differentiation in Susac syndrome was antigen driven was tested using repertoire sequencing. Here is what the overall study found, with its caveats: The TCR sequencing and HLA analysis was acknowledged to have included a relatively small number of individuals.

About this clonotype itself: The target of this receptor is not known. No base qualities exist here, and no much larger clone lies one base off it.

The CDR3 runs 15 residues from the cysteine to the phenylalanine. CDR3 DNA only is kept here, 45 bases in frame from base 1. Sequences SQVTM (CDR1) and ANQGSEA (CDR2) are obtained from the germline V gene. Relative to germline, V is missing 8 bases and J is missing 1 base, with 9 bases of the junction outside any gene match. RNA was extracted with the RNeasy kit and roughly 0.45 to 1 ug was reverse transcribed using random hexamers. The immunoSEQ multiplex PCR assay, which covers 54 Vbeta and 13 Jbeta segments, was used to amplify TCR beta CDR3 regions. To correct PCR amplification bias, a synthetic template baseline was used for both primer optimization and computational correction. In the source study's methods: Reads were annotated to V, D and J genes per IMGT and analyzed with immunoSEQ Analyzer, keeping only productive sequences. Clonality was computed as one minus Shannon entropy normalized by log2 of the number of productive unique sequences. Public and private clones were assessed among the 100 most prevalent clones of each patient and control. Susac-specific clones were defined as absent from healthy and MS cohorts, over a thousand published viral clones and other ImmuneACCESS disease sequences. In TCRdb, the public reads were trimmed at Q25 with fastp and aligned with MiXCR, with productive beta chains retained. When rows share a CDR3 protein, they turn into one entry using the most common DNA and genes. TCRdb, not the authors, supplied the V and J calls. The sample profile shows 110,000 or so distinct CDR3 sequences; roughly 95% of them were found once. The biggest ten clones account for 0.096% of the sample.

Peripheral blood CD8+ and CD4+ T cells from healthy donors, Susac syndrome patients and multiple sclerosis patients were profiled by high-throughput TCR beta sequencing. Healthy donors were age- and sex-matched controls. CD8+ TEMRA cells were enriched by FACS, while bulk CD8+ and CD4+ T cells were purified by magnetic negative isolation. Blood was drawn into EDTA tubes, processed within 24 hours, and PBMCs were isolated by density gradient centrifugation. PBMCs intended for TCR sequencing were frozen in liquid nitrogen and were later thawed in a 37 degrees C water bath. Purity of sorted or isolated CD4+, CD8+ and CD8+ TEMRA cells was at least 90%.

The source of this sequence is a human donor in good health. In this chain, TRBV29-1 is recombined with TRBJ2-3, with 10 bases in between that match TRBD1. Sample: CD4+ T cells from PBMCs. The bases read TGCAGCTTCAGGGGGGACAGGGGACGCACAGATACGCAGTATTTT. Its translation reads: CSFRGDRGRTDTQYF.